This T cell receptor (beta chain) was retrieved from a study of shared clonotypes between healthy human individuals. Cells designated naive CD8 were CD45RO-negative and were positively selected for CCR7, with terminally differentiated effector memory CD45RA+ cells excluded. Produced via immunoSEQ multiplex PCR; TCRdb's table is partial and in-frame only. The table lists about 2 million clones, about 95% of them singletons, with more than 0.95% in the top ten. The sequence came from a man between 18 and 29 years old in good health. Material for sequencing was naive CD8+ T cells sorted from blood.

CDR3 protein: CASSQEGTGFTGELFF. The CDR3 region has the DNA TGCGCCAGCAGCCAAGAGGGGACAGGGTTCACCGGGGAGCTGTTTTTT. The chain uses TRBV4-1 and TRBJ2-2; the match to TRBD1 covers 9 bases. The V and J ends lost 0 bases and 4 bases, in that order; junction bases with no gene match: 3. This CDR3 has 16 amino acids. Per the germline V gene, CDR1 is MGHRA and CDR2 is YSYEKL.